Below, one T cell receptor beta chain is given with its context. Its antigen is not identified. This CDR3 spans 15 amino acids. V was clipped by 8 bases and J by 4 bases; unmatched bases: 14. The germline gives CDR1 DFQATT, CDR2 SNEGSKA (reference sequence). This entry comes from a study of post-analysis software for immune sequencing data. For the study at large: Courses of disease covered relapsing-remitting, secondary progressive and progressive-relapsing multiple sclerosis. Whole-study results and caveats: About five TRBV segments occurring more often in patients than controls included TRBV5-6, TRBV5-1 and TRBV20-1. Samples sharing a preparation batch grouped tightly together when assessed by F measure.

Unique-molecular-identifier-tagged TCR beta cDNA libraries were used. TCRdb called the PCR reads again in MiXCR, with one record for every CDR3 protein. Of a few hundred thousand distinct CDR3 sequences listed, over 35% are singletons. The chain links TRBV20-1 to TRBJ2-3; 8 bases agree with TRBD2. Sequenced: blood. The origin of this receptor is a girl aged 10 to 17 with multiple sclerosis. DNA for the CDR3: TGCAGTACGCTAGCTAACGGGAGGGTGTCAGATACGCAGTATTTT. The encoded protein is CSTLANGRVSDTQYF.